These 9 T cell receptor beta chains originate from one sample sequenced in a study of shared clonotypes between healthy human individuals. Assay used: immunoSEQ multiplex PCR; TCRdb lists only in-frame clones, some missing. The table shows around 940,000 clones, with 76% occurring only once. The sample was memory CD4+ T cells sorted from blood. Subset specified: CD45RA-negative fraction. Source of these receptors: a man aged 18 to 30 in good health.

The gene calls are TRBV6-1 and TRBJ1-6; 8 bases fit TRBD1. There are 13 residues in the CDR3. With V trimmed by 11 bases and J by 0 bases, 0 bases remained unmatched. Looked up from germline, CDR1 is MNHNS and CDR2 is SASEGT. CDR3 residues: CAGQGSYNSPLHF. CDR3 in DNA: TGTGCCGGACAGGGCTCCTATAATTCACCCCTCCACTTT.

The chain joins TRBV29-1 to TRBJ2-1; the D is unclear. V gave up 6 bases and J gave up 6 bases, with 15 bases separating them. CDR3 length: 13 residues. Germline V gene data show CDR1 as SQVTM and CDR2 as ANQGSEA. CDR3 sequence: CSVRSGQFNEQFF. CDR3 DNA: TGCAGCGTGAGAAGTGGGCAGTTCAATGAGCAGTTCTTC.

V gene TRBV18 combines with J gene TRBJ1-2; TRBD1 matches 7 bases. Germline V lookup: CDR1 KGHSH, CDR2 LQKENI. This CDR3 comprises 11 residues. The V gene end was trimmed by 5 bases and the J gene end by 11 bases; junction bases not matched to a gene: 5. The CDR3 DNA is TGTGCCAGCTCAGAGACAGGGAGGTACACCTTC. Its protein is CASSETGRYTF.

This clone was found a few times. The chain carries TRBV28 and TRBJ2-7; 7 bases are shared with TRBD2. V lost 2 bases, J lost 3 bases, and 7 bases stayed unmatched. CDR1 and CDR2 from the germline V gene are MDHEN and SYDVKM. The CDR3 consists of 15 residues. Written as DNA, the CDR3 is TGTGCCAGCAGTTTAAGGAGACTAGCTCGCTACGAGCAGTACTTC. This codes for CASSLRRLARYEQYF.

The J gene is TRBJ2-3, the V gene TRBV29-1; D not resolved. The length of the CDR3 is 12 residues. Germline-derived CDR1 and CDR2 are SQVTM and ANQGSEA. Between the trimmed V and J ends, which lost 3 bases and 5 bases, there was a span of 9 bases. This CDR3 is CSVDPQGDTQYF. The DNA for the CDR3 is TGCAGCGTTGATCCCCAAGGAGATACGCAGTATTTT.

This chain joins TRBV5-1 and TRBJ2-1; 9 bases fit TRBD2. Germline V CDR1 and CDR2: SGHRS, YFSETQ. Germline trimming cut 0 bases from V and 6 bases from J; bases unmatched to any gene: 7. CDR3 size: 16 residues. As DNA, the CDR3 is TGCGCCAGCAGCTTGGTAGTTAGCGGGAGAAGCAATGAGCAGTTCTTC. Translation: CASSLVVSGRSNEQFF.

The chain uses TRBV7-2 and TRBJ2-1, with D possibly TRBD2 on 6 matching bases. The germline V and J ends were trimmed by 5 bases and 10 bases, with 21 bases remaining between them. CDR1 and CDR2 from the germline V gene are SGHTA and FQGNSA. The CDR3 is 15 amino acids. This chain's CDR3 is CASSDRLERTVEQFF. As DNA, the CDR3 is TGTGCCAGCAGCGACAGACTAGAGAGAACCGTAGAGCAGTTCTTC.

The chain links TRBV5-4 to TRBJ1-2, with D tentatively TRBD1 (5 bases). V was pared by 0 bases and J by 6 bases, with 15 bases between. CDR1 SGHNT and CDR2 YYREEE come from the germline V gene (reference sequence). CDR3 length equals 15 residues. CDR3 nucleotides: TGTGCCAGCAGCTTGGTAGGGGCAGGAGGTGATGGCTACACCTTC. This translates into CASSLVGAGGDGYTF.

This clone was seen more than once but under ten times. J is TRBJ1-1 and V is TRBV29-1; 7 nucleotides line up with TRBD1. The trim removed 6 bases at V and 4 bases at J, leaving 5 bases unmatched. The CDR3 loop spans 12 amino acids. The germline V gene has CDR1 SQVTM and CDR2 ANQGSEA. The CDR3 DNA is TGCAGCGTAGTGACAGGGATCACTGAAGCTTTCTTT. It yields the protein CSVVTGITEAFF.